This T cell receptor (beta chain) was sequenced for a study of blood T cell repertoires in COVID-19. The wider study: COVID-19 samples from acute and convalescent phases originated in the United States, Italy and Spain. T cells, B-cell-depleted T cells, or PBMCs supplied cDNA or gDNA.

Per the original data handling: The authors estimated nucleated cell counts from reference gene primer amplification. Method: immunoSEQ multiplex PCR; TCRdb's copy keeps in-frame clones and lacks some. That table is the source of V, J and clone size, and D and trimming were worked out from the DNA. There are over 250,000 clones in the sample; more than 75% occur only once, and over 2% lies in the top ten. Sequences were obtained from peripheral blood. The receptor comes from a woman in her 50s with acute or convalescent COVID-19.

The CDR3 here is CSVASSNEKLFF. The CDR3 DNA is TGCAGCGTTGCTAGCTCTAATGAAAAACTGTTTTTT. This chain joins TRBV29-1 and TRBJ1-4; no definite D call. The V end was cut by 4 bases, the J end by 3 bases, with 6 bases between. This CDR3 spans 12 amino acids. The germline gives CDR1 SQVTM, CDR2 ANQGSEA. The full variable domain, its missing parts supplied by reference TRBV29-1 and TRBJ1-4, is SAVISQKPSRDICQRGTSLTIQCQVDSQVTMMFWYRQQPGQSLTLIATANQGSEATYESGFVIDKFPISRPNLTFSTLTVSNMSPEDSSIYLCSVASSNEKLFFGSGTQLSVL.